The rows below give T cell receptor beta chains drawn from one sample of a study of shared clonotypes between healthy human individuals. Clones were sequenced by immunoSEQ multiplex PCR, and TCRdb holds only the in-frame ones, with some missing. This sample has roughly 2.6 million clones, with roughly nine tenths found just once. The sequencing input was naive CD4+ T cells sorted from blood. All receptors come from a man between 18 and 29 years old in good health. Both conserved end residues are part of each CDR3. Each record gives: J gene, clone size, D gene, V gene, CDR3 protein, CDR3 DNA. D genes are given only for firm matches. Where a row states a size, it is once, few, many or the class of an expanded clone; other rows omit it.

>TRBJ1-1|once|-|TRBV20-1
CSARDKYEAFF
TGCAGTGCTAGAGATAAGTATGAAGCTTTCTTT
>TRBJ1-6|few|-|TRBV30
CAWSVGRDSPLHF
TGTGCCTGGAGTGTAGGACGTGATTCACCCCTCCACTTT
>TRBJ2-7|once|TRBD1|TRBV6-5
CASSGSGQGYEQYF
TGTGCCAGTTCAGGGTCGGGACAGGGGTACGAGCAGTACTTC
>TRBJ1-1|-|TRBD1|TRBV5-1
CASSTDRVGVTEAFF
TGCGCCAGCAGCACGGACAGGGTAGGTGTCACTGAAGCTTTCTTT
>TRBJ1-6|-|-|TRBV30
CAWSVNGHYNSPLHF
TGTGCCTGGAGTGTAAACGGTCACTATAATTCACCCCTCCACTTT
>TRBJ2-6|-|-|TRBV15
CATSRGGSGANVLTF
TGTGCCACCAGCAGAGGCGGCTCTGGGGCCAACGTCCTGACTTTC
>TRBJ1-1|few|-|TRBV7-9
CASSFGDSSNTEAFF
TGTGCCAGCAGCTTCGGAGACAGTAGTAACACTGAAGCTTTCTTT
>TRBJ2-3|-|-|TRBV18
CASSPRQGEGTDTQYF
TGTGCCAGCTCACCACGGCAAGGAGAGGGCACAGATACGCAGTATTTT
>TRBJ2-7|-|TRBD1|TRBV7-2
CASSLTGVTYEQYF
TGTGCCAGCAGCCTCACAGGGGTTACCTACGAGCAGTACTTC
>TRBJ1-1|-|-|TRBV27
CASSSGVQGEAFF
TGTGCCAGCAGCTCTGGGGTCCAGGGTGAAGCTTTCTTT